What follows are 10 T cell receptor beta chains derived from one specimen sequenced in a study of T cell responses to AZD1222 COVID-19 vaccine. Method: immunoSEQ multiplex PCR; TCRdb's copy keeps in-frame clones and lacks some. The sample lists more than 75,000 clones; 92% were seen once. Here the sequenced sample was peripheral blood, taken on day 0 of AZD1222 vaccination. The source is an adult in good health.

The chain carries TRBV23-1 and TRBJ1-1; TRBD1 might be the D (6 bases). TRBV23-1 is designated an ORF whose function remains uncertain. Trimming pared 1 base from V and 7 bases from J, leaving 16 bases between. The CDR3 sequence is 15 residues long. The CDR3 sequence is CASSQFKGGWGEAFF. For the CDR3, the DNA is TGCGCCAGCAGTCAATTTAAGGGGGGTTGGGGTGAAGCTTTCTTT.

The chain has TRBV6-6 and TRBJ1-1, with 7 nucleotides matching TRBD1. The CDR3 totals 16 residues. Trimming removed 3 bases from V and 1 base from J; junction bases left unmatched: 8. CDR1 and CDR2 (germline): MNHNY, SVGAGI (reference sequence). For the CDR3, the DNA is TGTGCCAGCAGTTATACCCCAGGGGGGGGGAACACTGAAGCTTTCTTT. Translating gives CASSYTPGGGNTEAFF.

The chain has TRBV7-9 and TRBJ1-2; D possibly corresponds to TRBD1 (5 bases). From germline, CDR1 is SEHNR and CDR2 FQNEAQ (reference sequence). Trimming removed 5 bases from V and 2 bases from J, with 15 bases in between. The CDR3 has 15 amino acids. The CDR3 nucleotides are TGTGCCAGCAGCCCCTCTTTCAGGGAAAACTATGGCTACACCTTC. Residues: CASSPSFRENYGYTF. The variable domain in full, completed from reference TRBV7-9 and TRBJ1-2, reads DTGVSQNPRHKITKRGQNVTFRCDPISEHNRLYWYRQTLGQGPEFLTYFQNEAQLEKSRLLSDRFSAERPKGSFSTLEIQRTEQGDSAMYLCASSPSFRENYGYTFGSGTRLTVV.

V is TRBV28 and J is TRBJ2-1; 10 bases map to TRBD2. Trimming cost V 6 bases and J 1 base; bases outside gene matches: 0. The CDR3 extends over 14 amino acids. Germline values: CDR1 MDHEN, CDR2 SYDVKM. The CDR3 is CASRLAGSYNEQFF. As DNA, the CDR3 is TGTGCCAGCAGACTAGCGGGATCCTACAATGAGCAGTTCTTC.

The chain is built from TRBV7-9 and TRBJ2-5; tentatively, D is TRBD1 or TRBD2 (5 bases each). The CDR3 covers 16 residues. The V gene lost 5 bases and the J gene lost 0 bases, with 16 bases spanning the gap. Looked up from germline, CDR1 is SEHNR and CDR2 is FQNEAQ (reference sequence). The CDR3 spells CASSPREGTNQETQYF. CDR3 nucleotide sequence: TGTGCCAGCAGCCCCCGCGAGGGGACGAACCAAGAGACCCAGTACTTC. The full variable domain, in which reference TRBV7-9 and TRBJ2-5 provide the parts outside the CDR3, is DTGVSQNPRHKITKRGQNVTFRCDPISEHNRLYWYRQTLGQGPEFLTYFQNEAQLEKSRLLSDRFSAERPKGSFSTLEIQRTEQGDSAMYLCASSPREGTNQETQYFGPGTRLLVL.

The rearrangement links TRBV24-1 to TRBJ2-7; 9 nucleotides align to TRBD1. The ends lost 3 bases at V and 7 bases at J; junction bases unmatched: 15. Germline CDR1 reads KGHDR; CDR2 reads SFDVKD. There are 17 residues in the CDR3. The DNA for the CDR3 is TGTGCCACCAGTGATCCGGGACAGGGTTCCACGTACTGGGAGCAGTACTTC. Protein: CATSDPGQGSTYWEQYF.

The chain recombines TRBV28 with TRBJ2-7, with TRBD1 matching over 7 bases. Germline CDR1 and CDR2: MDHEN and SYDVKM. With 3 bases clipped from V and 4 bases from J, the junction kept 9 bases outside the gene matches. The CDR3 runs 15 residues. CDR3 nucleotide sequence: TGTGCCAGCAGTTTTCCAGAGGGGGCGCGGTACGAGCAGTACTTC. Its protein product is CASSFPEGARYEQYF.

The gene calls are TRBV9 and TRBJ1-3; D possibly corresponds to TRBD1 (5 bases). With 2 bases removed from V and 0 bases from J, the gap between germline ends came to 9 bases. Germline V gives CDR1 SGDLS, CDR2 YYNGEE. This CDR3 spans 15 amino acids. This CDR3 reads CASSVIGGSGNTIYF. As DNA, the CDR3 is TGTGCCAGCAGCGTTATTGGGGGCTCTGGAAACACCATATATTTT.

The chain employs TRBV3-1 (or the pseudogene TRBV3-2) and TRBJ2-1, with D hard to call. V was pared by 0 bases and J by 6 bases, with 9 bases between. This CDR3 region has 14 residues. CDR1 LGHDT and CDR2 YNNKEL come from the germline V gene (reference sequence). DNA of the CDR3: TGTGCCAGCAGCCAAGATGACCAATTCAATGAGCAGTTCTTC. Its translation: CASSQDDQFNEQFF.

The rearrangement joins TRBV19 to TRBJ2-7; D might be TRBD1 or TRBD2, each matching 5 bases. Germline V gene data show CDR1 as LNHDA and CDR2 as SQIVND (reference sequence). Deletions cut 4 bases from V and 4 bases from J, with 17 bases between. The CDR3 is 15 residues long. The CDR3 region is CASSTTTGPTYEQYF. The CDR3 nucleotides are TGTGCCAGTAGTACCACTACGGGACCTACATACGAGCAGTACTTC.